A selection of T cell receptor beta chains follows, all from one sample in a study of radiation and T cells in renal cell carcinoma. Measured with immunoSEQ multiplex PCR; TCRdb has only the in-frame clones, and not every one. The profile shows more than 100,000 clones, 70% to 90% of them singletons. The sequences come from blood, collected from a patient whose treatment included radiotherapy and nephrectomy. These receptors came from a woman in her seventies with renal cell carcinoma. CDR3s include the opening cysteine and the closing phenylalanine or tryptophan. A D gene is named only where the DNA matches it firmly. Only some rows state a clone size, as once, few, many or a class for expanded clones.

V: TRBV11-3
size: once
J: TRBJ2-3
D: TRBD2
CDR3: CASSSGTSSADTQYF
DNA: TGTGCCAGCAGCTCCGGGACTAGCTCAGCAGATACGCAGTATTTT

V: TRBV15
size: .
J: TRBJ2-5
D: TRBD2
CDR3: CATSRGGGTRIQTQYF
DNA: TGTGCCACCAGCAGGGGGGGCGGGACTAGGATTCAGACCCAGTACTTC

V: TRBV15
size: few
J: TRBJ2-3
D: TRBD2
CDR3: CATSRDLGAGGSADTQYF
DNA: TGTGCCACCAGCAGAGATTTAGGAGCGGGGGGGTCAGCAGATACGCAGTATTTT

V: TRBV4-1
size: .
J: TRBJ2-6
D: TRBD2
CDR3: CASSLQEASGGAGANVLTF
DNA: TGCGCCAGCAGCCTGCAGGAAGCGAGCGGGGGGGCTGGGGCCAACGTCCTGACTTTC

V: TRBV2
size: .
J: TRBJ1-1
D: .
CDR3: CASSEALWGTEAFF
DNA: TGTGCCAGCAGTGAAGCGCTTTGGGGCACTGAAGCTTTCTTT

V: TRBV9
size: .
J: TRBJ1-2
D: .
CDR3: CASSVAGGPGQGYGYTF
DNA: TGTGCCAGCAGCGTAGCTGGCGGGCCGGGCCAGGGTTATGGCTACACCTTC

V: TRBV10-3
size: .
J: TRBJ2-7
D: TRBD1
CDR3: CAINGRGRYEQYF
DNA: TGTGCCATCAATGGCAGGGGGCGTTACGAGCAGTACTTC

V: TRBV10-3
size: .
J: TRBJ2-1
D: .
CDR3: CASNLDHTGTYNEQFF
DNA: TGTGCATCCAACTTGGACCACACCGGGACCTACAATGAGCAGTTCTTC

V: TRBV6-5
size: .
J: TRBJ1-4
D: .
CDR3: CASMRGGDEKLFF
DNA: TGTGCCAGCATGAGAGGGGGAGACGAAAAACTGTTTTTT

V: TRBV11-3
size: .
J: TRBJ1-1
D: TRBD1
CDR3: CASSPAGQSNTEAFF
DNA: TGTGCCAGCAGCCCCGCGGGACAGTCGAACACTGAAGCTTTCTTT

V: TRBV7-3
size: .
J: TRBJ2-1
D: .
CDR3: CASSLTAGVGNEQFF
DNA: TGTGCCAGCAGCTTAACGGCAGGGGTAGGAAATGAGCAGTTCTTC

V: TRBV19
size: .
J: TRBJ1-6
D: .
CDR3: CASNLVGGNSPLHF
DNA: TGTGCCAGTAATCTGGTTGGCGGGAATTCACCCCTCCACTTT

V: TRBV27
size: .
J: TRBJ2-7
D: TRBD1
CDR3: CASSSPGQGSYEQYF
DNA: TGTGCCAGCAGTTCCCCGGGACAGGGCTCCTACGAGCAGTACTTC

V: TRBV4-3
size: .
J: TRBJ2-7
D: .
CDR3: CASSQDSQEGFYEQYF
DNA: TGCGCCAGCAGCCAAGATAGCCAGGAAGGGTTCTACGAGCAGTACTTC

V: TRBV27
size: .
J: TRBJ1-1
D: TRBD1
CDR3: CASLRTGGWYVTEAFF
DNA: TGTGCCAGTTTAAGGACAGGAGGATGGTATGTCACTGAAGCTTTCTTT

V: TRBV6-6
size: .
J: TRBJ1-5
D: .
CDR3: CASSEAFNQPQHF
DNA: TGTGCCAGCAGTGAGGCCTTCAATCAGCCCCAGCATTTT

V: TRBV7-9
size: .
J: TRBJ1-1
D: TRBD1
CDR3: CASRTGTGPEAFF
DNA: TGTGCCAGCAGGACCGGGACAGGCCCTGAAGCTTTCTTT

V: TRBV7-2
size: .
J: TRBJ2-1
D: TRBD1
CDR3: CASSSRQGVGNEQFF
DNA: TGTGCCAGCAGCTCGAGACAGGGGGTGGGCAATGAGCAGTTCTTC

V: TRBV5-1
size: .
J: TRBJ2-5
D: .
CDR3: CASSFGLKETQYF
DNA: TGCGCCAGCAGCTTCGGACTAAAAGAGACCCAGTACTTC

V: TRBV30
size: .
J: TRBJ1-2
D: TRBD1
CDR3: CAWRGQEGGYTF
DNA: TGTGCCTGGAGGGGACAGGAGGGGGGCTACACCTTC

V: TRBV9
size: .
J: TRBJ2-1
D: .
CDR3: CASSVSSSYNEQFF
DNA: TGTGCCAGCAGCGTCAGCTCCTCCTACAATGAGCAGTTCTTC

V: TRBV14
size: few
J: TRBJ1-1
D: .
CDR3: CASSQDMLGKAFF
DNA: TGTGCCAGCAGCCAAGATATGTTGGGGAAAGCTTTCTTT